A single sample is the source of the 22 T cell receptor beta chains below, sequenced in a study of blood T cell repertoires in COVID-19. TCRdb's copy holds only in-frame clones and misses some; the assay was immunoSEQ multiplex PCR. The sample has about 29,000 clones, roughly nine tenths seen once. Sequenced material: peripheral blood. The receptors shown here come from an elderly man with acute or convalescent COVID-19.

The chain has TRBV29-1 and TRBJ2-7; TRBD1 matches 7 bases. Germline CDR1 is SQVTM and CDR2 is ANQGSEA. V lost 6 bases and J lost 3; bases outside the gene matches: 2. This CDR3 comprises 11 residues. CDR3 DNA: TGCAGCGTGAGGGACAGCTACGAGCAGTACTTC. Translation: CSVRDSYEQYF.

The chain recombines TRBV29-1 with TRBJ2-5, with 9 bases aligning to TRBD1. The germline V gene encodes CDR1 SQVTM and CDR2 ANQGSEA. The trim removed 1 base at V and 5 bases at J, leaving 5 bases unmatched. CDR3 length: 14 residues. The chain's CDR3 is CSVEVTGGSETQYF. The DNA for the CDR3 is TGCAGCGTTGAAGTGACAGGGGGGAGTGAGACCCAGTACTTC.

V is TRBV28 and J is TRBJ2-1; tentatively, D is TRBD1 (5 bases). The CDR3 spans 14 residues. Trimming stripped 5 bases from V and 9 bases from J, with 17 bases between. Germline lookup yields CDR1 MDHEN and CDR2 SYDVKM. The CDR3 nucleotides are TGTGCCAGCAGTCCATCAACAGGTACGACTGAGCAGTTCTTC. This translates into CASSPSTGTTEQFF. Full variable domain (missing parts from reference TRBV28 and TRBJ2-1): DVKVTQSSRYLVKRTGEKVFLECVQDMDHENMFWYRQDPGLGLRLIYFSYDVKMKEKGDIPEGYSVSREKKERFSLILESASTNQTSMYLCASSPSTGTTEQFFGPGTRLTVL.

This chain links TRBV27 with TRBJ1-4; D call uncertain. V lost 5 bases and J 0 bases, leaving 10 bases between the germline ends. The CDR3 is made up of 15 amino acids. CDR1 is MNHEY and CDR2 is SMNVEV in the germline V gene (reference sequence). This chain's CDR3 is CASSPRSATNEKLFF. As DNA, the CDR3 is TGTGCCAGCAGTCCCCGGTCCGCAACTAATGAAAAACTGTTTTTT.

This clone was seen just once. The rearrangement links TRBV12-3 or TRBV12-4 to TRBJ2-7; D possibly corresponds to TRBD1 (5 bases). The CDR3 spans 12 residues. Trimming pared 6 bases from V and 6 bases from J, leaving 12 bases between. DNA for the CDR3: TGTGCCAGCAGCAGGGCTGGGGTCGAGCAGTACTTC. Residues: CASSRAGVEQYF.

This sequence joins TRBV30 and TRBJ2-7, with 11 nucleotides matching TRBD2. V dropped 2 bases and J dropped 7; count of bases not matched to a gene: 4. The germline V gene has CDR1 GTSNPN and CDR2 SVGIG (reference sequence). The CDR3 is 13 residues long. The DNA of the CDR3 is TGTGCCTGGAGTTCTGGACTAGCGGGTGAGCAGTACTTC. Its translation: CAWSSGLAGEQYF.

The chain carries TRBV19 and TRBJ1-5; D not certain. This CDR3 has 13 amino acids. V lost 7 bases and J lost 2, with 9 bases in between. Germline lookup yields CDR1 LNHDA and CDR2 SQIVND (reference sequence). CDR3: CASTPPGNQPQHF. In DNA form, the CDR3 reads TGTGCCAGTACCCCCCCAGGCAATCAGCCCCAGCATTTT.

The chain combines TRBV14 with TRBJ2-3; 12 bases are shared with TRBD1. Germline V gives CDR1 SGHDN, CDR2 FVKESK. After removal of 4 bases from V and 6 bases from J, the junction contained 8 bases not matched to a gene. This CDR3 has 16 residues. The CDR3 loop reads CASSPRDRGRRDTQYF. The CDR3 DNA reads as TGTGCCAGCAGCCCCCGGGACAGGGGGCGAAGGGATACGCAGTATTTT.

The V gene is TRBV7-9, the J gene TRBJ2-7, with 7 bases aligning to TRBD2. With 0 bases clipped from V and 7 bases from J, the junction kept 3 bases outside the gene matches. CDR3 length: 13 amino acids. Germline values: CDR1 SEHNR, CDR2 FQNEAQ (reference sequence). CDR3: CASSLATGGEQYF. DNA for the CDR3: TGTGCCAGCAGCTTAGCTACGGGGGGTGAGCAGTACTTC.

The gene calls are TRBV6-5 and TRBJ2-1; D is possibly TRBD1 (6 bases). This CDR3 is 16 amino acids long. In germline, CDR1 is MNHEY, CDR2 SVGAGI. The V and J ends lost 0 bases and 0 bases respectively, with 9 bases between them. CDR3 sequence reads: CASSYSPRGSYNEQFF. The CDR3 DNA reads TGTGCCAGCAGTTACTCGCCCAGGGGCTCCTACAATGAGCAGTTCTTC.

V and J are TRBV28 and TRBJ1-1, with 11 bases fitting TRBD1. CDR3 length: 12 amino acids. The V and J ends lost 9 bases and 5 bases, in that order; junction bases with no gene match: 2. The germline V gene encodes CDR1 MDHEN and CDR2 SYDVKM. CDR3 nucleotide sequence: TGTGCCAGTTGGGACAGGGGGACTGAAGCTTTCTTT. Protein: CASWDRGTEAFF.

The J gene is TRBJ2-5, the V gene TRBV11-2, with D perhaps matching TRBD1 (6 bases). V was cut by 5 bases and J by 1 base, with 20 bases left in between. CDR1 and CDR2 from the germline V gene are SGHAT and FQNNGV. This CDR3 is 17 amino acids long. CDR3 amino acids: CASSPSPRGTGQETQYF. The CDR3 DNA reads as TGTGCCAGCAGCCCCAGCCCCAGGGGTACGGGCCAAGAGACCCAGTACTTC. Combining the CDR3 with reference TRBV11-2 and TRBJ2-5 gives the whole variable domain EAGVAQSPRYKIIEKRQSVAFWCNPISGHATLYWYQQILGQGPKLLIQFQNNGVVDDSQLPKDRFSAERLKGVDSTLKIQPAKLEDSAVYLCASSPSPRGTGQETQYFGPGTRLLVL.

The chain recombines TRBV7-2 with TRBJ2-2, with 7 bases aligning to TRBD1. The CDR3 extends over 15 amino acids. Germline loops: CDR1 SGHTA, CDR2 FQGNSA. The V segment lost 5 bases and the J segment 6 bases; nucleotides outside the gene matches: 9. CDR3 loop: CASSRTTGKPGELFF. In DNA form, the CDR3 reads TGTGCCAGCAGCCGTACGACAGGGAAACCCGGGGAGCTGTTTTTT.

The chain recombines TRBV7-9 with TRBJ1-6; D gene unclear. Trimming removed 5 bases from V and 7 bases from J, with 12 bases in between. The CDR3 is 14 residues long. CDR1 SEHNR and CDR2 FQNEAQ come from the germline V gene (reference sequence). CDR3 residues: CASSLEGLNSPLHF. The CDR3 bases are TGTGCCAGCAGCCTTGAAGGACTCAATTCACCCCTCCACTTT.

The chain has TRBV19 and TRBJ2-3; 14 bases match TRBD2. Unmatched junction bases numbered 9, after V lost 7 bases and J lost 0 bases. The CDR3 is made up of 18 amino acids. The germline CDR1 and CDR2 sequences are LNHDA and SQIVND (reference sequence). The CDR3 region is CASTGTSGGHPSTDTQYF. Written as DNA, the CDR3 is TGTGCCAGTACCGGGACTAGCGGGGGACATCCTAGCACAGATACGCAGTATTTT.

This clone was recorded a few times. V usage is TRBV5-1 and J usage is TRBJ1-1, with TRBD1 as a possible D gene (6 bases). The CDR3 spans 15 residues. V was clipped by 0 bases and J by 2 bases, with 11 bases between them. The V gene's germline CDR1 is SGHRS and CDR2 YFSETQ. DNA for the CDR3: TGCGCCAGCAGCTTGGATTCAGGGGATAACACTGAAGCTTTCTTT. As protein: CASSLDSGDNTEAFF. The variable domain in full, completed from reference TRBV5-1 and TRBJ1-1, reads KAGVTQTPRYLIKTRGQQVTLSCSPISGHRSVSWYQQTPGQGLQFLFEYFSETQRNKGNFPGRFSGRQFSNSRSEMNVSTLELGDSALYLCASSLDSGDNTEAFFGQGTRLTVV.

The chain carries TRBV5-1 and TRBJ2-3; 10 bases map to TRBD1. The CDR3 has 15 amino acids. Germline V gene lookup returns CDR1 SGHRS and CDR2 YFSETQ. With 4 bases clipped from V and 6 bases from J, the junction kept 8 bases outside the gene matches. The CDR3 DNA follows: TGCGCCAGCAGCCCCGGGACAGGGGCTCCGGATACGCAGTATTTT. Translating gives CASSPGTGAPDTQYF.

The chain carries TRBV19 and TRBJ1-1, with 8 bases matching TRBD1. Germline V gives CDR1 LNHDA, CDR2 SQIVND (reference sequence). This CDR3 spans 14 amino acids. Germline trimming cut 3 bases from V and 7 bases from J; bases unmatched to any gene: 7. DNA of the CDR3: TGTGCCAGTAGTATGGGGCAGGGGGCGAATGAAGCTTTCTTT. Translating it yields CASSMGQGANEAFF.

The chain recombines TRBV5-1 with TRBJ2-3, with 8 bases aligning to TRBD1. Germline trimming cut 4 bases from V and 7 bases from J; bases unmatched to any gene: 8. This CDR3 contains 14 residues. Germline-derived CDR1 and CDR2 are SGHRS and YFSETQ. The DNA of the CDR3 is TGCGCCAGCAGCCTGCAGGACAGGGAAAATACGCAGTATTTT. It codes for CASSLQDRENTQYF.

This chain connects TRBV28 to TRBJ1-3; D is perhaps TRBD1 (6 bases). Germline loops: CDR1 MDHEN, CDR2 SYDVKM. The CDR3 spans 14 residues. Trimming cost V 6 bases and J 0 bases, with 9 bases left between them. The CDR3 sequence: CASSKTGSGNTIYF. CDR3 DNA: TGTGCCAGCAGCAAGACAGGCTCTGGAAACACCATATATTTT.

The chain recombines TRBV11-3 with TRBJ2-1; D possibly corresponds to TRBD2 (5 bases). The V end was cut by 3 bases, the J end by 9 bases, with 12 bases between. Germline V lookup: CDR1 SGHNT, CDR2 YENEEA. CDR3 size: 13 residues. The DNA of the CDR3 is TGTGCCAGCAGCTTCGGTGGTGGGAGTGAGCAGTTCTTC. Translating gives CASSFGGGSEQFF. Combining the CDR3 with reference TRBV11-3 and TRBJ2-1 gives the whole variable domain EAGVVQSPRYKIIEKKQPVAFWCNPISGHNTLYWYLQNLGQGPELLIRYENEEAVDDSQLPKDRFSAERLKGVDSTLKIQPAELGDSAVYLCASSFGGGSEQFFGPGTRLTVL.

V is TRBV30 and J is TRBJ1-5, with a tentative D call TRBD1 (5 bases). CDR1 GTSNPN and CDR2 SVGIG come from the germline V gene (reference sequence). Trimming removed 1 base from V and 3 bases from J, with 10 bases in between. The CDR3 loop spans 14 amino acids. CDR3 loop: CAWSAGLDNQPQHF. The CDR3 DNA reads TGTGCCTGGAGTGCGGGACTTGACAATCAGCCCCAGCATTTT.